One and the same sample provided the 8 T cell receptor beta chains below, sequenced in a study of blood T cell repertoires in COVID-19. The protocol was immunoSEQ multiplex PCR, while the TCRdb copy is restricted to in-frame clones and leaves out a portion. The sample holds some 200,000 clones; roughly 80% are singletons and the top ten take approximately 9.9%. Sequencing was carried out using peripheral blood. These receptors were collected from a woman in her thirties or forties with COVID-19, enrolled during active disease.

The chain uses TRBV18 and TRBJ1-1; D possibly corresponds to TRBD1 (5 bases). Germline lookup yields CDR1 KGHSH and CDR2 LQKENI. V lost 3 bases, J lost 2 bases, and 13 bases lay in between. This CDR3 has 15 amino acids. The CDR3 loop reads CASSPTSGLNTEAFF. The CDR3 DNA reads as TGTGCCAGCTCACCCACGTCAGGGCTAAACACTGAAGCTTTCTTT.

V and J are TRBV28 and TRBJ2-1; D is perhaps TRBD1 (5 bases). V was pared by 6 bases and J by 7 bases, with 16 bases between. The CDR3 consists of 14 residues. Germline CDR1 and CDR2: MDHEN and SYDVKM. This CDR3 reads CASSPTGRANEQFF. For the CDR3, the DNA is TGTGCCAGCAGCCCTACCGGCAGGGCTAATGAGCAGTTCTTC. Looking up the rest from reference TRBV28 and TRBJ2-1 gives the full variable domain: DVKVTQSSRYLVKRTGEKVFLECVQDMDHENMFWYRQDPGLGLRLIYFSYDVKMKEKGDIPEGYSVSREKKERFSLILESASTNQTSMYLCASSPTGRANEQFFGPGTRLTVL.

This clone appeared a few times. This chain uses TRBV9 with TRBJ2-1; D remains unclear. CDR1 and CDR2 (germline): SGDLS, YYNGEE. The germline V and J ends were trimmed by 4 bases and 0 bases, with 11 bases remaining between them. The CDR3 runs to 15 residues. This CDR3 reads CASSLGSGSYNEQFF. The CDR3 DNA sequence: TGTGCCAGCAGCTTAGGCTCGGGCTCCTACAATGAGCAGTTCTTC. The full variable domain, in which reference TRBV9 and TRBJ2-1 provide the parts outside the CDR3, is DSGVTQTPKHLITATGQRVTLRCSPRSGDLSVYWYQQSLDQGLQFLIQYYNGEERAKGNILERFSAQQFPDLHSELNLSSLELGDSALYFCASSLGSGSYNEQFFGPGTRLTVL.

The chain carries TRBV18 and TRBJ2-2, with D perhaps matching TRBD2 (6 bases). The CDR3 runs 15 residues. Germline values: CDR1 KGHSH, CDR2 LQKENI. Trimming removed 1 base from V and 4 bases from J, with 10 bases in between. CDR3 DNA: TGTGCCAGCTCACCACGGTCGGGGGTCACCGGGGAGCTGTTTTTT. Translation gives CASSPRSGVTGELFF.

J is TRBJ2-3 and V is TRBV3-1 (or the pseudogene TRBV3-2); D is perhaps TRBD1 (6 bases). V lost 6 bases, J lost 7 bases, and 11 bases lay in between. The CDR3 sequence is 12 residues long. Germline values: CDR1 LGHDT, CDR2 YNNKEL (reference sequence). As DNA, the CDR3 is TGTGCCAGCAGTAGGACAGAGTATACGCAGTATTTT. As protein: CASSRTEYTQYF.

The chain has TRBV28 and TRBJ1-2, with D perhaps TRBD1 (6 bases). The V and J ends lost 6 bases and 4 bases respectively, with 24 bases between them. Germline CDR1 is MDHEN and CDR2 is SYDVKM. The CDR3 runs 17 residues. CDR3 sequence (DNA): TGTGCCAGCAGCCAAGAAGGGCGGGGGCCTGTGCGCTATGGCTACACCTTC. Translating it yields CASSQEGRGPVRYGYTF.

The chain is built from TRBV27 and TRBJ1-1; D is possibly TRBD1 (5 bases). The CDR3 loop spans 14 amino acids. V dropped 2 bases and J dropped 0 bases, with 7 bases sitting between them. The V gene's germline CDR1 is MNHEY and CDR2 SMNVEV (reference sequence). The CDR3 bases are TGTGCCAGCAGTTTAACGGACATGAACACTGAAGCTTTCTTT. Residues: CASSLTDMNTEAFF.

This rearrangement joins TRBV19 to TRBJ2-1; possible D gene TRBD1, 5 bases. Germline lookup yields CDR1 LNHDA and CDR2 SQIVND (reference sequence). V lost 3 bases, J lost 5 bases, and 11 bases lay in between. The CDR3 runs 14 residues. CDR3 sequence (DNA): TGTGCCAGTAGTATCAGGACACAGGACAATGAGCAGTTCTTC. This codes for CASSIRTQDNEQFF.